This T cell receptor (beta chain) was captured by sequencing in a study of breast tumors, draining lymph nodes, adjacent tissues. This CDR3 has 13 amino acids. Trimming took 3 bases from V and 4 from J, leaving 9 bases between them. Looked up from germline, CDR1 is KGHSH and CDR2 is LQKENI. Axillary draining lymph nodes of breast cancer patients supplied the node samples. TCRdb redid the calling of the multiplex PCR reads with MiXCR, one entry per CDR3 protein. Counted here are about 170,000 distinct CDR3 sequences, more than 25% occurring once; the ten biggest clones make up approximately 3.9%. This clonotype was recorded at least ten times.

The TCR originated in a female donor with breast cancer. Some clones in this sample may be carry-over from other donors' samples. The sample was axillary lymph node tissue. This chain connects TRBV18 to TRBJ1-2; a weak D match, TRBD1 (5 bases). CDR3 in amino acids: CASSPGRLYGYTF. The CDR3 DNA follows: TGTGCCAGCTCACCGGGACGCCTCTATGGCTACACCTTC.